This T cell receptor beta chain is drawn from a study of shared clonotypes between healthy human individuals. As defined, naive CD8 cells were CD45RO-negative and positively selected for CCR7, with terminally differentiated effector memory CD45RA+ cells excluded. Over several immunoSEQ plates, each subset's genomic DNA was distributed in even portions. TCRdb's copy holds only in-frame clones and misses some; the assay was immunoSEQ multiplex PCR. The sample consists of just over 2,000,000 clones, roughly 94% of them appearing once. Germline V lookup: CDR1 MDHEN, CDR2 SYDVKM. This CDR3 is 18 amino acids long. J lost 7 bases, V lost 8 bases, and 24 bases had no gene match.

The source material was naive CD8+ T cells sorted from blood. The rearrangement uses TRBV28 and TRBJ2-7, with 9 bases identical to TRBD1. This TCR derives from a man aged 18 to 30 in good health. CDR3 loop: CASSRSIRQGGILIEQYF. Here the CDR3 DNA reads TGTGCCAGCTCTAGGAGCATTCGACAGGGGGGAATTCTAATTGAGCAGTACTTC.